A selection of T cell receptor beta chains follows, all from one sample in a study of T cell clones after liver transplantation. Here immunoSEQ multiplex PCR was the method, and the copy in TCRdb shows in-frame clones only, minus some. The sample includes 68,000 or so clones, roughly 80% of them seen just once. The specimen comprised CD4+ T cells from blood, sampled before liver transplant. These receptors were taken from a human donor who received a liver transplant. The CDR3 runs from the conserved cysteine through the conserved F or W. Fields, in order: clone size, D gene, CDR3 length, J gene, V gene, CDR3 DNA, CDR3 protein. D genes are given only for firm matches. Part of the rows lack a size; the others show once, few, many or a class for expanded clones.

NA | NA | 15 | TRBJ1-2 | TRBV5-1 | TGCGCCAGCAGCACCTCATCCCAGGGAAACTATGGCTACACCTTC | CASSTSSQGNYGYTF
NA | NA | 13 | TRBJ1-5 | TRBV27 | TGTGCCAGCAGTCGGACACCAAATCAGCCCCAGCATTTT | CASSRTPNQPQHF
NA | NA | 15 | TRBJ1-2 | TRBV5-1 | TGCGCCAGCAGCTTGGCCAGGGGAGGGGAGGATGGCTACACCTTC | CASSLARGGEDGYTF
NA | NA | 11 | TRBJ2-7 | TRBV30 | TGTGCCTGGAGTCCCCAGTACGAGCAGTACTTC | CAWSPQYEQYF
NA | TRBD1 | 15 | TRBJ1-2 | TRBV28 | TGTGCCAGCAGGAGCAGGGGGCTTCCTGACTATGGCTACACCTTC | CASRSRGLPDYGYTF
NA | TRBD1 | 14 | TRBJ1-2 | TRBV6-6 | TGTGCCAGCAGTCCACGGACAGGGGCGGATGGCTACACCTTC | CASSPRTGADGYTF
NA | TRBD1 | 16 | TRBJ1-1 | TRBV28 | TGTGCCAGCAGCTCCCACTCTCGACAGGGCGGCACTGAAGCTTTCTTT | CASSSHSRQGGTEAFF
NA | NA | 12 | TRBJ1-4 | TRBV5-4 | TGTGCCAGCAGTTCTTATAATGAAAAACTGTTTTTT | CASSSYNEKLFF
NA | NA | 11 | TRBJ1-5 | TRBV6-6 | TGTGCCAGCAGCCCCAATCAGCCCCAGCATTTT | CASSPNQPQHF
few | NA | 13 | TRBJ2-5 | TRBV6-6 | TGTGCCAGCAGTTACTCTAGGGGCGAGACCCAGTACTTC | CASSYSRGETQYF
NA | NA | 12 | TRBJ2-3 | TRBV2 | TGTGCCAGCAGTGGAAACACAGATACGCAGTATTTT | CASSGNTDTQYF
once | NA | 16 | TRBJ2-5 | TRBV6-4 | TGTGCCAGCAGTGACCCCGGGACCCCGAGCGGAGAGACCCAGTACTTC | CASSDPGTPSGETQYF
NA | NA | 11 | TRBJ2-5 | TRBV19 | TGTGCCAGCAACTCAGGGGAGACCCAGTACTTC | CASNSGETQYF
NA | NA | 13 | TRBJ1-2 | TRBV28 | TGTGCCAGCAGTTTAAGGGTGTTCTATGGCTACACCTTC | CASSLRVFYGYTF
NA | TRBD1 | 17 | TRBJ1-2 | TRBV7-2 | TGTGCCAGCAGCTTAGGTCCAGGGGGCGTGAGAGTCTATGGCTACACCTTC | CASSLGPGGVRVYGYTF
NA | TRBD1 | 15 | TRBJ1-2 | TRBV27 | TGTGCCAGCAGTCCCCGACAGGGATTTAACTATGGCTACACCTTC | CASSPRQGFNYGYTF
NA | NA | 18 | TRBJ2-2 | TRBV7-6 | TGTGCCAGCAGCTTCCGAGGAAACCCTGTGTCGAACACCGGGGAGCTGTTTTTT | CASSFRGNPVSNTGELFF
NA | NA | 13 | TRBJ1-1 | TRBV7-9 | TGTGCCAGCAGCTTAACAGGAGTCACTGAAGCTTTCTTT | CASSLTGVTEAFF
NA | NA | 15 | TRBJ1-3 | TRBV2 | TGTGCCAGCAGTCCGGAGCGGCCAGGGGGAAACACCATATATTTT | CASSPERPGGNTIYF
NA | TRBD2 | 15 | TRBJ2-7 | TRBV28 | TGTGCCAGCAGTTTAACCCCCGCGGGAGACTACGAGCAGTACTTC | CASSLTPAGDYEQYF
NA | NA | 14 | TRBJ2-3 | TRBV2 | TGTGCCAGCAATCTCGACTCTAGCACAGATACGCAGTATTTT | CASNLDSSTDTQYF
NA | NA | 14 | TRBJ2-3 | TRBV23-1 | TGCGCCAGCAGTCAACGGCTGCGCCCGGATACGCAGTATTTT | CASSQRLRPDTQYF
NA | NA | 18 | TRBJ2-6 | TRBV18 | TGTGCCAGCTCACCAATCGGGGTTCTATTCTCTGGGGCCAACGTCCTGACTTTC | CASSPIGVLFSGANVLTF
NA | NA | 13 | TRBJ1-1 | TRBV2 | TGTGCCAGCAGTGAACGGTGGGCAGAAGAAGCTTTCTTT | CASSERWAEEAFF
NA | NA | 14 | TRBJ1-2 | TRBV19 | TGTGCCAGTAGTATAACGGACGGGCTCTATGGCTACACCTTC | CASSITDGLYGYTF
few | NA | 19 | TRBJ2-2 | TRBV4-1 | TGCGCCAGCAGCCCGGGAGTCTTGCGAGCGGAGAGGTTGACCGGGGAGCTGTTTTTT | CASSPGVLRAERLTGELFF
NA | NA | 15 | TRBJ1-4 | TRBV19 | TGTGCCAGCTCGCCTGGGGGGCAACGGGGTGAAAAACTGTTTTTT | CASSPGGQRGEKLFF
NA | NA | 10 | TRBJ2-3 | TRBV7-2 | TGTGCCAGCGGGCCAGATACGCAGTATTTT | CASGPDTQYF
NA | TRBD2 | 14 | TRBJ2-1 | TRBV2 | TGTGCCAGCAGTGGGGTAGCGGGGGGCAATGAGCAGTTCTTC | CASSGVAGGNEQFF
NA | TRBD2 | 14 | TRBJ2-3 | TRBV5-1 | TGCGCCAGCAGCTTGATCGGGAGGCCAGATACGCAGTATTTT | CASSLIGRPDTQYF
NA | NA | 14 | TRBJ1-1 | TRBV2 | TGTGCCAGCAGTCTCCGACAGGCGAACACTGAAGCTTTCTTT | CASSLRQANTEAFF
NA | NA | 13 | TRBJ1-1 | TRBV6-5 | TGTGCCAGCAGGTATATACAGAGCACTGAAGCTTTCTTT | CASRYIQSTEAFF
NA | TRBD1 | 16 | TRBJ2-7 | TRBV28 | TGTGCCAGCAGCCCGGGACAGGGGTTTCGGTCCGACGAGCAGTACTTC | CASSPGQGFRSDEQYF